The present TCR beta chain was sequenced within a study of blood T cell repertoires in COVID-19. Losses at the gene ends were 4 bases for V and 0 bases for J; bases not matched to a gene: 9. The CDR3 covers 16 residues. The germline V gene has CDR1 SGHRS and CDR2 YFSETQ. Sequenced by immunoSEQ multiplex PCR; TCRdb stores in-frame clones only, minus some. The data hold more than 150,000 clones, with about four fifths observed a single time. The sequenced sample was peripheral blood. This TCR was recovered from a man in his sixties with acute or convalescent COVID-19. The chain couples TRBV5-1 to TRBJ1-1; 7 bases align to TRBD1. CDR3 nucleotide sequence: TGCGCCAGCAGCCCGGGACAGACTTTCATGAACACTGAAGCTTTCTTT. As protein: CASSPGQTFMNTEAFF.